This passage covers 17 T cell receptor beta chains from one sample sequenced in a study of cytomegalovirus exposure and HLA in healthy donors. Both 60 Vbeta primers and 13 Jbeta primers went into the PCR. Only in-frame clones appear in the TCRdb table, and some are missing; sequencing was by immunoSEQ multiplex PCR. The sample records 100,000 to 130,000 clones, roughly three quarters being singletons. Sequencing was carried out using PBMCs. The receptor set was obtained from a man between 18 and 29 years old in good health and CMV-seronegative.

This chain joins TRBV5-4 and TRBJ1-2, with D hard to call. The CDR3 has 12 residues. Germline V lookup: CDR1 SGHNT, CDR2 YYREEE (reference sequence). V dropped 0 bases and J dropped 8 bases, with 8 bases sitting between them. The CDR3 DNA reads TGTGCCAGCAGCTTGGTCCTGGAGGGCTACACCTTC. It yields the protein CASSLVLEGYTF.

The gene calls are TRBV6-5 and TRBJ2-2, with TRBD1 as a possible D gene (6 bases). This CDR3 region has 15 residues. The germline V and J ends were trimmed by 5 bases and 2 bases, with 12 bases remaining between them. CDR1 and CDR2 from the germline V gene are MNHEY and SVGAGI. The chain's CDR3 is CASSPNRANTGELFF. Here the CDR3 DNA reads TGTGCCAGCAGTCCAAACAGGGCAAACACCGGGGAGCTGTTTTTT.

The gene calls are TRBV25-1 and TRBJ1-1, with unresolved D. The CDR3 extends over 14 amino acids. V was clipped by 6 bases and J by 6 bases, with 17 bases between them. Germline V gene data show CDR1 as MGHDK and CDR2 as SYGVNS. CDR3 nucleotides: TGTGCCAGCAGCGATCCGGGGAGGTCCCCTGAAGCTTTCTTT. Protein product: CASSDPGRSPEAFF.

With regard to this clone: At one boundary the junction diverges from the germline segment, which might be a read error. The chain's CDR3 is CSSSRGGQAGEQYF. DNA of the CDR3: TGTTCCAGCTCCCGGGGGGGGCAAGCGGGCGAGCAGTACTTC. V usage is TRBV7-9 and J usage is TRBJ2-7, with TRBD2 matching 8 bases. This CDR3 contains 14 residues. Germline assignment: CDR1 SEHNR and CDR2 FQNEAQ (reference sequence).

The chain uses TRBV7-2 and TRBJ2-1; no clear D gene. The CDR3 is 16 amino acids. CDR1 and CDR2 (germline): SGHTA, FQGNSA. V shed 1 base and J shed 10 bases, with 20 bases lying between them. As DNA, the CDR3 is TGTGCCAGCAGCTTAGTGTCTTTAGCTGGTCTCGAGGAGCAGTTCTTC. This codes for CASSLVSLAGLEEQFF.

The CDR3 DNA sequence: TGTGCCAGCACCGCCAGGGTAGGTCAGCCCCAGCATTTT. Amino acid sequence: CASTARVGQPQHF. The chain uses TRBV28 and TRBJ1-5; maybe TRBD1 (5 bases). The CDR3 extends over 13 amino acids. The V end was cut by 7 bases, the J end by 6 bases, with 13 bases between. Germline CDR1 MDHEN, CDR2 SYDVKM.

This clone was observed a few times. The rearrangement joins TRBV15 to TRBJ1-1, with D possibly TRBD1 on 5 matching bases. This CDR3 is built from 14 residues. Trimming took off 0 bases at V and 7 bases at J, with 12 bases between the two ends. Per germline, CDR1 LNHNV and CDR2 YYDKDF (reference sequence). The CDR3 nucleotides are TGTGCCACCAGCAGAGATCGTCGGAGGGGTGAAGCTTTCTTT. Residues: CATSRDRRRGEAFF.

The chain recombines TRBV4-1 with TRBJ1-5, with unresolved D. The CDR3 extends over 15 amino acids. Looked up from germline, CDR1 is MGHRA and CDR2 is YSYEKL. The V and J ends lost 0 bases and 1 base respectively, with 7 bases between them. Here the CDR3 reads CASSQEAQSNQPQHF. The DNA for the CDR3 is TGCGCCAGCAGCCAAGAGGCACAGAGCAATCAGCCCCAGCATTTT.

This chain joins TRBV19 and TRBJ1-6, with D unresolved. CDR3 length: 13 residues. CDR1 is LNHDA, CDR2 SQIVND, per germline (reference sequence). The V and J ends lost 7 bases and 8 bases respectively, with 12 bases between them. The CDR3 here is CASNEGRYSPLHF. CDR3 nucleotides: TGTGCCAGTAATGAGGGCCGCTATTCACCCCTCCACTTT.

This clone was recorded only once. Here the CDR3 reads CASSQGRVAGVEQYF. DNA of the CDR3: TGTGCCAGCAGCCAAGGGAGGGTAGCGGGGGTCGAGCAGTACTTC. The V and J genes are TRBV4-2 and TRBJ2-7; 9 bases map to TRBD2. J gave up 6 bases and V 1 base, and 7 bases lay outside the gene matches. Per germline, CDR1 LGHNA and CDR2 YNFKEQ. This CDR3 has 15 residues.

V is TRBV6-1 and J is TRBJ1-2; tentatively, D is TRBD1 (6 bases). The germline V and J ends were trimmed by 0 bases and 5 bases, with 13 bases remaining between them. CDR3 length: 15 amino acids. Germline values: CDR1 MNHNS, CDR2 SASEGT. CDR3 sequence: CASSEATRGGYGYTF. The CDR3 DNA reads TGTGCCAGCAGTGAAGCGACCAGGGGAGGGTATGGCTACACCTTC.

The rearrangement uses TRBV5-1 and TRBJ2-2, with D possibly matching TRBD2 (5 bases). V shed 7 bases and J shed 7 bases, with 17 bases lying between them. Germline CDR1 and CDR2: SGHRS and YFSETQ. CDR3 length: 14 amino acids. CDR3 sequence: CASLKGVSGGELFF. DNA for the CDR3: TGCGCCAGCCTTAAGGGAGTTTCGGGCGGGGAGCTGTTTTTT.

J is TRBJ2-3 and V is TRBV5-1; 8 nucleotides agree with TRBD2. Trimming took 1 base from V and 8 from J; bases not matched to a gene: 9. The germline V gene encodes CDR1 SGHRS and CDR2 YFSETQ. CDR3 length: 15 residues. In DNA, the CDR3 is TGCGCCAGCAGCTTGAGCGGGGGCCTGGTAGCTACGCAGTATTTT. Its protein is CASSLSGGLVATQYF. The full variable domain, rest sourced from reference TRBV5-1 and TRBJ2-3, is KAGVTQTPRYLIKTRGQQVTLSCSPISGHRSVSWYQQTPGQGLQFLFEYFSETQRNKGNFPGRFSGRQFSNSRSEMNVSTLELGDSALYLCASSLSGGLVATQYFGPGTRLTVL.

The chain links TRBV7-9 to TRBJ1-4; 7 bases fit TRBD1. Per the germline V gene, CDR1 is SEHNR and CDR2 is FQNEAQ (reference sequence). With 5 bases clipped from V and 4 bases from J, the junction kept 10 bases outside the gene matches. The CDR3 length is 16 residues. This CDR3 is CASSPKTGALNEKLFF. The CDR3 coding sequence is TGTGCCAGCAGCCCCAAAACAGGGGCCCTTAATGAAAAACTGTTTTTT. The whole variable domain, filled in from reference TRBV7-9 and TRBJ1-4, reads DTGVSQNPRHKITKRGQNVTFRCDPISEHNRLYWYRQTLGQGPEFLTYFQNEAQLEKSRLLSDRFSAERPKGSFSTLEIQRTEQGDSAMYLCASSPKTGALNEKLFFGSGTQLSVL.

Turning to this clone: Germline is not matched at one junction end, which may reflect a read error. The chain recombines TRBV7-8 with TRBJ2-5, with D unclear. The J call may be faulty, since TRBJ2-7 better matches the DNA end. Germline values: CDR1 SGHVS, CDR2 FQNEAQ. The CDR3 has 11 residues. The CDR3 loop reads CASSVAYEQYF. CDR3 in DNA: TGTGCCAGCAGCGTAGCCTACGAGCAGTACTTC.

The rearrangement uses TRBV10-3 and TRBJ1-2; D possibly corresponds to TRBD1 (5 bases). Between the trimmed V and J ends, which lost 0 bases and 8 bases, there was a span of 25 bases. The CDR3 runs 18 residues. CDR1 is ENHRY, CDR2 SYGVKD, per germline. CDR3 in amino acids: CAISESPTGWGERIGYTF. CDR3 DNA: TGTGCCATCAGTGAGTCTCCCACGGGGTGGGGGGAAAGAATCGGCTACACCTTC.

In this sample, this clone turned up once. This chain uses TRBV4-2 with TRBJ2-3; D remains unclear. Germline-derived CDR1 and CDR2 are LGHNA and YNFKEQ. V was pared by 0 bases and J by 2 bases, with 9 bases between. The CDR3 contains 15 residues. The CDR3 region has the DNA TGTGCCAGCAGCCAAGAAGTACTTTCCACAGATACGCAGTATTTT. Translated: CASSQEVLSTDTQYF.